This T cell receptor (beta chain) was captured in a study of OX40 agonist ivuxolimab in advanced cancers. About the study: With a range of about 20 to 79, age averaged about 59 years, and around 83% were male.

Autoimmune disease history or systemic immunosuppression led to patients being barred. TCRdb's copy holds only in-frame clones and misses some; the assay was immunoSEQ multiplex PCR. The sample consists of tens of thousands of clones, more than 70% of them appearing once. V shed 4 bases and J shed 6 bases, with 16 bases lying between them. The CDR3 is 15 amino acids. Germline values: CDR1 MDHEN, CDR2 SYDVKM. The sequence derives from an adult with an advanced solid tumor such as melanoma, head and neck, liver or kidney cancer. V and J are TRBV28 and TRBJ1-5, with D perhaps TRBD1 (6 bases). Here the sequenced sample was CD4+ or CD8+ T cells sorted from blood, taken in a trial of the OX40 agonist ivuxolimab. The CDR3 nucleotides are TGTGCCAGCAGTTATAATCAGGGGTGGGGTCAGCCCCAGCATTTT. As protein: CASSYNQGWGQPQHF. The whole variable domain, remainder taken from reference TRBV28 and TRBJ1-5, is DVKVTQSSRYLVKRTGEKVFLECVQDMDHENMFWYRQDPGLGLRLIYFSYDVKMKEKGDIPEGYSVSREKKERFSLILESASTNQTSMYLCASSYNQGWGQPQHFGDGTRLSIL.